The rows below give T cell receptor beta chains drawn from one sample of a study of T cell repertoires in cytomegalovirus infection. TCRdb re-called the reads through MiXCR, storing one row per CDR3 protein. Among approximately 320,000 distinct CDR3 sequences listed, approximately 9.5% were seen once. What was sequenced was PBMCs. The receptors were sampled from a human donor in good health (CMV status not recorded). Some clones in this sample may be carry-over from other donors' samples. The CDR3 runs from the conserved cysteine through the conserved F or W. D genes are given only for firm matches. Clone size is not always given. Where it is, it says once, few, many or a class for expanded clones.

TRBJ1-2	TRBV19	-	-	CASYPNPQGVNGYTF	TGTGCCAGTTACCCTAACCCACAGGGTGTGAATGGCTACACCTTC
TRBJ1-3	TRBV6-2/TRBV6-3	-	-	CASSSRTSGNTIYF	TGTGCCAGCAGTTCCAGGACCTCTGGAAACACCATATATTTT
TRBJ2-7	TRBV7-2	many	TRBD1	CASSLAVTGARFSSYEQYF	TGTGCCAGCAGCTTAGCGGTGACAGGGGCCCGATTTAGCTCCTACGAGCAGTACTTC
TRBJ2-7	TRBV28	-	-	CASSFGRGGEQYF	TGTGCCAGCAGTTTTGGCAGGGGGGGCGAGCAGTACTTC
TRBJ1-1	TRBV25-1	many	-	CASSTFDRPNTEAFF	TGTGCCAGCAGTACATTTGACAGGCCGAACACTGAAGCTTTCTTT
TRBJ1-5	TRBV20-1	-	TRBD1	CSAARAGTGVSQPQHF	TGCAGTGCTGCGCGAGCCGGGACAGGGGTCAGTCAGCCCCAGCATTTT
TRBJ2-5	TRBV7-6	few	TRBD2	CASSYTSGAGRETQYF	TGTGCCAGCAGTTATACTAGCGGGGCTGGTCGGGAGACCCAGTACTTC
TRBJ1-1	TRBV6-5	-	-	CASSVLTGEAFF	TGTGCCAGCAGCGTCCTGACAGGTGAAGCTTTCTTT
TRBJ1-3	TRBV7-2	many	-	CASSFRVSTGNTIYF	TGTGCCAGCAGCTTCAGGGTTTCGACGGGAAACACCATATATTTT
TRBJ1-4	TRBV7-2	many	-	CASSPNGATNEKLFF	TGTGCCAGCAGCCCCAACGGAGCAACTAATGAAAAACTGTTTTTT
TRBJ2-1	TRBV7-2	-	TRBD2	CASSEGLAGSREFF	TGTGCCAGCAGCGAGGGACTAGCGGGGAGCCGGGAGTTCTTC
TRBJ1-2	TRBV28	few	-	CASMIPYTNYGYTF	TGTGCCAGCATGATCCCATACACAAACTATGGCTACACCTTC
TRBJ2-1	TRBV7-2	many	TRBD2	CASSSHLGGGKGWNEQFF	TGTGCCAGCAGCTCACATCTCGGGGGAGGGAAAGGATGGAATGAGCAGTTCTTC
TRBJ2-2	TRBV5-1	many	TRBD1	CASSPNPGGTGELFF	TGCGCCAGCAGCCCAAATCCAGGGGGTACCGGGGAGCTGTTTTTT
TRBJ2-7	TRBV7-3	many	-	CASSTNPGAQDEQYF	TGTGCCAGCAGCACAAATCCGGGGGCCCAAGATGAGCAGTACTTC
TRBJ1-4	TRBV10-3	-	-	CAIRASDSFNEKLFF	TGTGCCATCAGGGCCTCGGACAGCTTTAATGAAAAACTGTTTTTT
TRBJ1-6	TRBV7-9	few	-	CASSGPGESPLHF	TGTGCCAGCAGCGGCCCTGGCGAATCACCCCTCCACTTT
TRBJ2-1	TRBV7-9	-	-	CASTLGSYNEQFF	TGTGCCAGCACCTTGGGCTCCTACAATGAGCAGTTCTTC
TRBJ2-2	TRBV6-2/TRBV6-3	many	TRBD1	CASSWTDRDHVRMRTGELFF	TGTGCCAGCAGTTGGACGGACAGGGACCACGTTAGAATGAGGACCGGGGAGCTGTTTTTT
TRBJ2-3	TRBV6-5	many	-	CASRGSTVDTQYF	TGTGCCAGCCGGGGATCGACAGTGGATACGCAGTATTTT
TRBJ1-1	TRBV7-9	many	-	CASSSTRGFEAFF	TGTGCCAGCAGCTCTACGAGGGGATTTGAAGCTTTCTTT
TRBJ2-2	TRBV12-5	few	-	CASGSAPGEAGELFF	TGTGCTAGTGGATCAGCCCCAGGGGAGGCCGGGGAGCTGTTTTTT
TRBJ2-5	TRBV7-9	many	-	CASSSWDPGKTQYF	TGTGCCAGCAGTTCCTGGGACCCGGGGAAGACCCAGTACTTC
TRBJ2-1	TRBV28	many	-	CASSLLSGERNEQFF	TGTGCCAGCAGTTTATTGTCGGGAGAACGCAATGAGCAGTTCTTC
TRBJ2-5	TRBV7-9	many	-	CASSLDGQETQYF	TGTGCCAGCAGCTTAGACGGACAAGAGACCCAGTACTTC
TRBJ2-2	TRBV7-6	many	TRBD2	CASSLVGLDPGELFF	TGTGCCAGCAGCTTAGTGGGACTAGACCCCGGGGAGCTGTTTTTT
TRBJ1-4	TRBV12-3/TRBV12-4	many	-	CASSPPGSANEKLFF	TGTGCCAGCAGTCCCCCGGGAAGCGCTAATGAAAAACTGTTTTTT
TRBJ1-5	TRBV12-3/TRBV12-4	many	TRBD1	CASTDRGSNQPQHF	TGTGCCAGCACTGACAGGGGCAGCAATCAGCCCCAGCATTTT